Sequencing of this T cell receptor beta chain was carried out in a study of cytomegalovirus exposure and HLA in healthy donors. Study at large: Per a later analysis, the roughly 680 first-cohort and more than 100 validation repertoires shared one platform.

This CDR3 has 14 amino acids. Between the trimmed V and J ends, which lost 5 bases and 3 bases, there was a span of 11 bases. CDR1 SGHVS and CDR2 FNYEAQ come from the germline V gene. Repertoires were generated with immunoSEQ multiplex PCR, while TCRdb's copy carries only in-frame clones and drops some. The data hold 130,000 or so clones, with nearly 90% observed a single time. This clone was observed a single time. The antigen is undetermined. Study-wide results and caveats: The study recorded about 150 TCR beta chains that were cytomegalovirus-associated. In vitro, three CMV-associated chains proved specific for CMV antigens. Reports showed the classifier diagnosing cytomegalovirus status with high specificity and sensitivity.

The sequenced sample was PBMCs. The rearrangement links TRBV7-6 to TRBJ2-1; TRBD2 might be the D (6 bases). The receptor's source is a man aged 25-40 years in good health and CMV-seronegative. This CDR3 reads CASSPRGSYNEQFF. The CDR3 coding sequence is TGTGCCAGCAGCCCACGGGGGAGCTACAATGAGCAGTTCTTC.